A selection of T cell receptor beta chains follows, all from one sample in a study of control samples from healthy donors and cancer patients. TCRdb keeps only in-frame clones here, not all; method: immunoSEQ multiplex PCR. The data contain some 56,000 clones, 95% of them seen just once; the ten biggest clones take up 2.4%. The sequenced sample was blood. All receptors come from a man aged 25 to 45 in good health. Each CDR3 is given with its conserved first and last residue. Each record gives: J gene, V gene, clone size, D gene, CDR3 DNA, CDR3 protein. The D gene is left open where the match is weak. Size is omitted from some rows. Given values are once, few, many or a class for expanded clones.

TRBJ1-4 TRBV4-2 NA NA TGTGCCAGCAGCCAAGAGAGGGTGGTGCCAAGAAATGAAAAACTGTTTTTT CASSQERVVPRNEKLFF
TRBJ1-5 TRBV28 NA NA TGTGCCAGCAGTTTATTTCGTACAAGCAATCAGCCCCAGCATTTT CASSLFRTSNQPQHF
TRBJ2-2 TRBV5-4 NA TRBD2 TGTGCCAGCAGCTTTGGACTAGCGGTTAACACCGGGGAGCTGTTTTTT CASSFGLAVNTGELFF
TRBJ2-3 TRBV6-4 NA NA TGTGCCAGCAGTGACGAAGTGGGAGAGTTCGATACGCAGTATTTT CASSDEVGEFDTQYF
TRBJ2-1 TRBV6-5 once TRBD1 TGTGCCAGCAGCCGGGACAGACCGAACAATGAGCAGTTCTTC CASSRDRPNNEQFF
TRBJ2-5 TRBV7-6 NA TRBD1 TGTGCCAGCAGTCCTCGACAGGGCTTGGAGGAGACCCAGTACTTC CASSPRQGLEETQYF
TRBJ2-1 TRBV4-3 NA TRBD2 TGCGCCAGCAGCCAACTGGGGACTAGCGGGAGTCGGGGTCTTCCATCCTACAATGAGCAGTTCTTC CASSQLGTSGSRGLPSYNEQFF
TRBJ2-3 TRBV4-1 NA NA TGCGCCAGCAGCTCCCCGGACAGCTCCCCGTCGGATACGCAGTATTTT CASSSPDSSPSDTQYF
TRBJ2-2 TRBV5-4 NA TRBD2 TGTGCCAGCAGCGCCGCCGCGGGAGGGAACACCGGGGAGCTGTTTTTT CASSAAAGGNTGELFF
TRBJ2-3 TRBV7-9 NA NA TGTGCCAGCAGCTTATTGGCACCTACCACAGATACGCAGTATTTT CASSLLAPTTDTQYF
TRBJ2-5 TRBV28 NA TRBD2 TGTGCCAGCCAAGGACAGCCGACTAGCGCAACAGGCCTCCAAGAGACCCAGTACTTC CASQGQPTSATGLQETQYF
TRBJ1-5 TRBV24-1 NA NA TGTGCCACCAGTGATTCAGGGTTAGGCAATCAGCCCCAGCATTTT CATSDSGLGNQPQHF
TRBJ1-6 TRBV2 NA NA TGTGCCAGCAGTGAGGTGAGGGGTAATTCACCCCTCCACTTT CASSEVRGNSPLHF
TRBJ1-5 TRBV27 NA TRBD1 TGTGCCAGCAGTTTAGTACAGGGGACCAATCAGCCCCAGCATTTT CASSLVQGTNQPQHF
TRBJ2-2 TRBV10-3 NA TRBD1 TGTGCCATCAGTGACAGGGGGCGCGGCCCCGGGGAGCTGTTTTTT CAISDRGRGPGELFF
TRBJ2-3 TRBV9 NA NA TGTGCCAGCAGCGCCCAGAAGAGCACAGATACGCAGTATTTT CASSAQKSTDTQYF